This T cell receptor beta chain was documented in a study of T cell repertoires in cytomegalovirus infection. Study at large: Through public TCR beta signatures, both CMV infection and matching HLA type were indicated. Findings of the study overall: Predominance within the ex vivo response was attributable to HLA-C-restricted CMV-specific TCR beta clonotypes. Cumulative frequency of public TCR beta families picked out carriers of CMV plus the relevant HLA.

TCRdb re-analysed the reads in MiXCR, keeping a single row per CDR3 protein. The data contain approximately 500,000 distinct CDR3 sequences, roughly a third of them singletons. Trimming pared 2 bases from V and 7 bases from J, leaving 6 bases between. The CDR3 consists of 11 residues. A note on this clonotype: As yet, its antigen is unknown.

The material sequenced was cultured PBMCs, taken from culture after CMV antigen stimulation. This rearrangement joins TRBV12-3 or TRBV12-4 to TRBJ2-7; D remains unclear. The TCR was taken from a human donor in good health (CMV status not recorded). Some clones in this sample may be carry-over from other donors' samples. This CDR3 reads CASSLRKEQYF. The CDR3 DNA sequence: TGTGCCAGCAGTTTACGGAAGGAGCAGTACTTC.